The clone carrying this T cell receptor (beta chain) was found many times. Its antigen is not known. The data were obtained in a study of CD8 T cells in ankylosing spondylitis. Study-level points and caveats: Reportedly, matched ankylosing spondylitis synovial fluid was significantly enriched for disease-linked clones. Characteristic of ankylosing spondylitis blood, it appeared, was a TCR beta motif comprising about eight highly homologous variants. Previous work reported some of these motif variants in the synovial fluid and blood of reactive arthritis.

Quantitative 5'-RACE with molecular barcodes was used to make the TCR beta libraries. Using its own MiXCR run on the 5' RACE reads, TCRdb lists one record per CDR3 protein. The sample shows about 200,000 distinct CDR3 sequences, roughly 12% of them seen only once. This CDR3 contains 12 residues. Germline CDR1 is SEHNR and CDR2 is FQNEAQ (reference sequence). V trimming: 4 bases; J trimming: 9 bases; junction bases outside the gene matches: 2. V is TRBV7-9 and J is TRBJ2-1, with TRBD1 identical over 8 bases. The specimen sequenced was blood, either unsorted or a sorted T cell fraction (not recorded which). The source of this sequence is a male donor with ankylosing spondylitis or in good health (not recorded which). CDR3 sequence (DNA): TGTGCCAGCAGCTGGACAGGGATTGAGCAGTTCTTC. This translates into CASSWTGIEQFF.